The clone carrying this T cell receptor beta chain was recorded at least ten times. CDR1 and CDR2 from the germline V gene are SGHVS and FNYEAQ. CDR3 length: 14 amino acids. The V gene end was trimmed by 5 bases and the J gene end by 3 bases; junction bases not matched to a gene: 6. cDNA molecules, individually, were tagged with unique molecular identifiers. Each CDR3 protein gets one entry after TCRdb re-called the 5' RACE reads with MiXCR. This table holds around 63,000 distinct CDR3 sequences, 10% to 15% found once. This sample was taken from a study of early T cells in non-severe SARS-CoV-2 infection.

The gene calls are TRBV7-6 and TRBJ1-2; 7 nucleotides match TRBD1. The source material was whole blood. This TCR was recovered from an adult who was a healthcare worker with PCR-confirmed SARS-CoV-2 infection or an uninfected control (not recorded which). CDR3 residues: CASSPGQRDYGYTF. DNA for the CDR3: TGTGCCAGCAGCCCGGGACAGAGAGACTATGGCTACACCTTC.